The T cell receptor beta chain described here comes from a study of cytomegalovirus exposure and HLA in healthy donors. PCR employed 60 Vbeta and 13 Jbeta primers. The data were produced by immunoSEQ multiplex PCR, yet TCRdb's version contains in-frame clones alone and is incomplete. The table records about 170,000 clones, 85% of them present only once. Germline CDR1 reads MDHEN; CDR2 reads SYDVKM. The CDR3 runs to 14 residues. Trimming removed 6 bases from V and 9 bases from J; junction bases left unmatched: 8. V usage is TRBV28 and J usage is TRBJ1-2; 12 nucleotides match TRBD1. This TCR was recovered from a boy aged 2-15 years in good health and CMV-seronegative. The sequenced sample consisted of PBMCs. The CDR3 region has the DNA TGTGCCAGCAGACCGCTTGGGACAGGGGGCAGCTACACCTTC. As protein: CASRPLGTGGSYTF.